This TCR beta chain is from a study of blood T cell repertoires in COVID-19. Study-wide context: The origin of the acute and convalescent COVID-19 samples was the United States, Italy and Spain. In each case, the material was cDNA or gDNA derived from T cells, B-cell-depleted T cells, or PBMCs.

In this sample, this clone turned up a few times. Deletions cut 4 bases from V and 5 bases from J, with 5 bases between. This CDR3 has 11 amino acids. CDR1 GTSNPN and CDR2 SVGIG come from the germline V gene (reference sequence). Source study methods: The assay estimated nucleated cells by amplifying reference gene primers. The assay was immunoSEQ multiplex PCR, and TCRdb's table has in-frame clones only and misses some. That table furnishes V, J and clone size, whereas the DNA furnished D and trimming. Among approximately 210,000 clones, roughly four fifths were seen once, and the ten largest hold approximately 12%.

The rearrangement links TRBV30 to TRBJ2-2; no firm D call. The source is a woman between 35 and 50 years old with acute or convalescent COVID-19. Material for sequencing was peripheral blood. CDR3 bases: TGTGCCTGGACCCTAACCGGGGAGCTGTTTTTT. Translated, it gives CAWTLTGELFF.